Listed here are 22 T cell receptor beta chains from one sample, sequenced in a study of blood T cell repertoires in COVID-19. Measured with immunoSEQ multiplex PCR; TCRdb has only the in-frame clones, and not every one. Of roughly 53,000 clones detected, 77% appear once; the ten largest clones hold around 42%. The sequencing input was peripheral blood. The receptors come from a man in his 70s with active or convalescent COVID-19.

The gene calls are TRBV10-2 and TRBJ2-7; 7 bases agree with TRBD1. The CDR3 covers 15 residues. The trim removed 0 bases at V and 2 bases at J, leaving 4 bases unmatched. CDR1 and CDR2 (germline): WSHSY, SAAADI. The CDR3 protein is CASSESNRGTYEQYF. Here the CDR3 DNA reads TGCGCCAGCAGTGAGTCGAACAGGGGAACCTACGAGCAGTACTTC.

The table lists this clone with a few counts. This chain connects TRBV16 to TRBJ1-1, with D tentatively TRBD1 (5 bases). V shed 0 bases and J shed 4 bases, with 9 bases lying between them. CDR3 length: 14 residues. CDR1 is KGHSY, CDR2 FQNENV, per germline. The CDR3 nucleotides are TGTGCCAGCAGCCAATCTAGGGGTGGCACTGAAGCTTTCTTT. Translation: CASSQSRGGTEAFF.

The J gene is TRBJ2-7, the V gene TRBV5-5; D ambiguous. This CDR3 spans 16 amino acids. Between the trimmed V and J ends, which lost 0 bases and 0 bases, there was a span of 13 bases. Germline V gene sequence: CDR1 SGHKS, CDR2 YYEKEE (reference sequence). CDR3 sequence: CASSLGPGKSSYEQYF. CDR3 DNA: TGTGCCAGCAGCTTGGGCCCGGGTAAAAGCTCCTACGAGCAGTACTTC. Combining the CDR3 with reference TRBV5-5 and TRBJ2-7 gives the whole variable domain DAGVTQSPTHLIKTRGQQVTLRCSPISGHKSVSWYQQVLGQGPQFIFQYYEKEERGRGNFPDRFSARQFPNYSSELNVNALLLGDSALYLCASSLGPGKSSYEQYFGPGTRLTVT.

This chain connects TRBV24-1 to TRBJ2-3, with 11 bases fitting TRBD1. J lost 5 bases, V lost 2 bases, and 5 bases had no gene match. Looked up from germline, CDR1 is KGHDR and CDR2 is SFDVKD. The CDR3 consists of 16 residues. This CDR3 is CATSDSGQGVVDTQYF. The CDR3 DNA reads TGTGCCACCAGTGATTCGGGACAGGGGGTGGTAGATACGCAGTATTTT.

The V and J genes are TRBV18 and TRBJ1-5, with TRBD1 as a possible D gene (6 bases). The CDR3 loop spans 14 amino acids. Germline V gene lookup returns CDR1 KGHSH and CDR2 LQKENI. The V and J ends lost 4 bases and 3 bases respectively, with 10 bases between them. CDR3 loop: CASSLDRYNQPQHF. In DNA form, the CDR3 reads TGTGCCAGCTCACTCGACAGGTACAATCAGCCCCAGCATTTT.

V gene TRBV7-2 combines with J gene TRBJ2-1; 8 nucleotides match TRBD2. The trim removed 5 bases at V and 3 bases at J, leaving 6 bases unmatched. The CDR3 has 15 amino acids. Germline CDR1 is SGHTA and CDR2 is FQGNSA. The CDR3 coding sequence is TGTGCCAGCAGCGAAGGACTAGCTATCTACAATGAGCAGTTCTTC. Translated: CASSEGLAIYNEQFF.

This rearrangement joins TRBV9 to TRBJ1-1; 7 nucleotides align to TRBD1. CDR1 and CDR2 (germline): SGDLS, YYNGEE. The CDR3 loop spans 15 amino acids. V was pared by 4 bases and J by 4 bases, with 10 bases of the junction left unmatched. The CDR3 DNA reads TGTGCCAGCAGCACACAGACAGGGTTTGGCACTGAAGCTTTCTTT. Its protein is CASSTQTGFGTEAFF.

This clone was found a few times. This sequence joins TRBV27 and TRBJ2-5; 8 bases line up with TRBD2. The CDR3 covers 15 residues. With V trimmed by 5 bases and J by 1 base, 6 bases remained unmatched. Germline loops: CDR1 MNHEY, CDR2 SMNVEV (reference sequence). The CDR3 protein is CASSVPTSVQETQYF. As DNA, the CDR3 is TGTGCCAGCAGTGTCCCGACTAGCGTCCAAGAGACCCAGTACTTC.

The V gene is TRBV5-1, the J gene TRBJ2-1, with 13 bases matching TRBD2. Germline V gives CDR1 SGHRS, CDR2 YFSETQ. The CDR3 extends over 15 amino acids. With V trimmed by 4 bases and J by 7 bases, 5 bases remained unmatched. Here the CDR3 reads CASSLSTSGGNEQFF. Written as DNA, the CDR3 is TGCGCCAGCAGCCTCTCGACTAGCGGGGGGAATGAGCAGTTCTTC.

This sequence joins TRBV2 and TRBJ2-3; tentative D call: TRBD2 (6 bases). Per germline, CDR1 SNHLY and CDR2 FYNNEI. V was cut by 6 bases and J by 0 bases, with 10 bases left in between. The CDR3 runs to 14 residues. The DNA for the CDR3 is TGTGCCAGCAGCCTCGGGACTAGCACAGATACGCAGTATTTT. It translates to CASSLGTSTDTQYF.

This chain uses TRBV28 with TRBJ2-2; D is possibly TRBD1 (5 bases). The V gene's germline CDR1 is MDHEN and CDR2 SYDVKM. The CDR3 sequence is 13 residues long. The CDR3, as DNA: TGTGTGACGAAGGGGATTGGGACCGGGGAGCTGTTTTTT. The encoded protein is CVTKGIGTGELFF.

CDR3 amino acids: CASSQDHPGDYSYEQYF. CDR3 DNA: TGTGCCAGCAGCCAAGATCATCCGGGGGATTATTCCTACGAGCAGTACTTC. The J gene is TRBJ2-7, the V gene TRBV4-2; possible D gene TRBD2, 6 bases. This CDR3 is built from 17 residues. V was cut by 0 bases and J by 1 base, with 16 bases left in between. CDR1 and CDR2 from the germline V gene are LGHNA and YNFKEQ.

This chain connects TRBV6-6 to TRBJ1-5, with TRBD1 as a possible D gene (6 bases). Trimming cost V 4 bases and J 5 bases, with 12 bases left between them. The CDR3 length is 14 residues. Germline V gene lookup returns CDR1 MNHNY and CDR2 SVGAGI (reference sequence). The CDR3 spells CASSLTGFDQPQHF. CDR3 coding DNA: TGTGCCAGCAGTTTAACAGGGTTTGATCAGCCCCAGCATTTT.

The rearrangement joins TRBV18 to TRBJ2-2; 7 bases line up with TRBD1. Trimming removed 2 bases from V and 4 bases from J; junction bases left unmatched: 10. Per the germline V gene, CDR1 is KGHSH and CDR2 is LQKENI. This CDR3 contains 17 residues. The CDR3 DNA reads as TGTGCCAGCTCACCATTCAGACAGGGCGAAGGCACCGGGGAGCTGTTTTTT. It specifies CASSPFRQGEGTGELFF.

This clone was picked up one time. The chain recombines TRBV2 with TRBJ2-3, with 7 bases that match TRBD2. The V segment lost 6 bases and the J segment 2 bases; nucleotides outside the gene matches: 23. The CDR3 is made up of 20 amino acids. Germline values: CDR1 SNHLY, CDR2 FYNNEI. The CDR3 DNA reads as TGTGCCAGCAGACGAAGCCCCATGCGGAGTAGCGGGCGCGCCACAGATACGCAGTATTTT. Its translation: CASRRSPMRSSGRATDTQYF.

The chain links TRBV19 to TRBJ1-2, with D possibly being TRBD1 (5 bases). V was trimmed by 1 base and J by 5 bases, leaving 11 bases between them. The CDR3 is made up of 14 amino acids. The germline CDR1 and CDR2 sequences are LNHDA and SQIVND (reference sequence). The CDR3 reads CASSIATAFYGYTF. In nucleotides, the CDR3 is TGTGCCAGTAGTATAGCGACAGCCTTTTATGGCTACACCTTC.

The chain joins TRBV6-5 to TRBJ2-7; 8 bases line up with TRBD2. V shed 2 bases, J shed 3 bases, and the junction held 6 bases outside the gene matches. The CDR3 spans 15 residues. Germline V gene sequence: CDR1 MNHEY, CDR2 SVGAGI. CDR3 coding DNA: TGTGCCAGCAGTTACACTCGGGGGGGCGGCTACGAGCAGTACTTC. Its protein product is CASSYTRGGGYEQYF.

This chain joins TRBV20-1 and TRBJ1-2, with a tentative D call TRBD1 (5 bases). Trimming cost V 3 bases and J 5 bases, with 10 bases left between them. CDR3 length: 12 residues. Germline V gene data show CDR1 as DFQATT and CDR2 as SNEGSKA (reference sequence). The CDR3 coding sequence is TGCAGTGCTAGTGAATCAGGGTATGGCTACACCTTC. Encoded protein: CSASESGYGYTF.

In DNA form, the CDR3 reads TGTGCCAGTAGTATTCAGGGGGCCGAAACCGGGGAGCTGTTTTTT. Translation: CASSIQGAETGELFF. The V gene is TRBV19, the J gene TRBJ2-2; 8 bases are shared with TRBD1. The CDR3 covers 15 residues. Germline CDR1 LNHDA, CDR2 SQIVND (reference sequence). J gave up 5 bases and V 3 bases, and 5 bases lay outside the gene matches.

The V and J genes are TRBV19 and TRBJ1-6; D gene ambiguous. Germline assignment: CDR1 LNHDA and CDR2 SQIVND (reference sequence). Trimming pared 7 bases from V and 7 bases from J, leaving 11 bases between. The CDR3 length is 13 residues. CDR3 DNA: TGTGCCAGTACCACGGTTCAAAATTCACCCCTCCACTTT. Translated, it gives CASTTVQNSPLHF. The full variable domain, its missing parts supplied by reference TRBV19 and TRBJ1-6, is DGGITQSPKYLFRKEGQNVTLSCEQNLNHDAMYWYRQDPGQGLRLIYYSQIVNDFQKGDIAEGYSVSREKKESFPLTVTSAQKNPTAFYLCASTTVQNSPLHFGNGTRLTVT.

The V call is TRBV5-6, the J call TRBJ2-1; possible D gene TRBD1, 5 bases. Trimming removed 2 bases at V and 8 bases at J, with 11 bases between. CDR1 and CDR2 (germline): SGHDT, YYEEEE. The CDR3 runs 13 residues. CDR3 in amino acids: CASSFGRADEQFF. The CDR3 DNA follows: TGTGCCAGCAGCTTCGGCAGGGCGGATGAGCAGTTCTTC.

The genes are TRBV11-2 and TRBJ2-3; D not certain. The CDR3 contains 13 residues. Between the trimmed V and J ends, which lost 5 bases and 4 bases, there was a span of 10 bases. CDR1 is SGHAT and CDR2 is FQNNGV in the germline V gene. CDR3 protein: CASSPSIADTQYF. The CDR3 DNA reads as TGTGCCAGCAGCCCGAGTATTGCAGATACGCAGTATTTT.